A single sample is the source of the 21 T cell receptor beta chains below, sequenced in a study of blood T cell repertoires in COVID-19. Using immunoSEQ multiplex PCR, the repertoire was profiled, and TCRdb retains in-frame clones only, with some absent. The table lists a few hundred thousand clones, 85% to 90% of them singletons. Material for sequencing was PBMCs or T cells enriched from blood (not recorded which). The receptor source for this set is a woman between 25 and 40 years old who had recovered from COVID-19.

The V gene is TRBV30, the J gene TRBJ2-7, with 11 bases aligning to TRBD2. After removal of 1 base from V and 8 bases from J, the junction contained 4 bases not matched to a gene. Germline CDR1 is GTSNPN and CDR2 is SVGIG (reference sequence). The CDR3 is made up of 13 amino acids. The CDR3: CAWSELAGAKQYF. CDR3 nucleotide sequence: TGTGCCTGGAGTGAACTAGCGGGAGCCAAGCAGTACTTC.

The genes are TRBV18 and TRBJ2-5; a possible D gene is TRBD1 (6 bases). There are 16 residues in the CDR3. V lost 3 bases and J lost 5, with 19 bases in between. Per the germline V gene, CDR1 is KGHSH and CDR2 is LQKENI. The CDR3 DNA is TGTGCCAGCTCACCGTATGGGCCAGGGGCTACCGAGACCCAGTACTTC. Amino acids: CASSPYGPGATETQYF.

This sequence joins TRBV28 and TRBJ1-6; D remains unclear. CDR1 and CDR2 (germline): MDHEN, SYDVKM. This CDR3 contains 15 residues. Trimming removed 1 base at V and 5 bases at J, with 9 bases between. CDR3 in DNA: TGTGCCAGCAGTTTATCCCTGAGGGATAATTCACCCCTCCACTTT. The encoded protein is CASSLSLRDNSPLHF.

CDR3 nucleotides: TGTGCCAGCATCCAGGGTATACCCGGGGAGCTGTTTTTT. It yields the protein CASIQGIPGELFF. The chain uses TRBV12-3 or TRBV12-4 and TRBJ2-2; D may be TRBD1 (5 bases). The V end lost 7 bases, the J end lost 6 bases, and 12 bases lay between the germline ends. This CDR3 comprises 13 residues.

V and J are TRBV5-8 and TRBJ2-3, with a weak D call TRBD2 (5 bases). Trimming removed 4 bases from V and 2 bases from J, with 11 bases in between. Germline CDR1 SGHTS, CDR2 YDEGEE. The CDR3 sequence is 14 residues long. The CDR3 region is CASSRTEDTDTQYF. As DNA, the CDR3 is TGTGCCAGCAGCCGGACGGAGGACACAGATACGCAGTATTTT.

The chain carries TRBV14 and TRBJ1-6; TRBD1 agrees at 10 bases. The CDR3 runs 15 residues. CDR1 is SGHDN, CDR2 FVKESK, per germline. V dropped 1 base and J dropped 7; count of bases not matched to a gene: 1. In DNA form, the CDR3 reads TGTGCCAGCAGCCAAGCGGACAGGGGGAATTCACCCCTCCACTTT. Translation gives CASSQADRGNSPLHF. Looking up the rest from reference TRBV14 and TRBJ1-6 gives the full variable domain: EAGVTQFPSHSVIEKGQTVTLRCDPISGHDNLYWYRRVMGKEIKFLLHFVKESKQDESGMPNNRFLAERTGGTYSTLKVQPAELEDSGVYFCASSQADRGNSPLHFGNGTRLTVT.

The chain couples TRBV24-1 to TRBJ2-4, with D possibly matching TRBD1 (6 bases). The CDR3 extends over 13 amino acids. The ends were cut back, 3 bases at V and 8 bases at J, with 10 bases in the middle. Germline values: CDR1 KGHDR, CDR2 SFDVKD. The CDR3 reads CATSDQYRDIQYF. The CDR3 DNA reads TGTGCCACCAGTGATCAATACAGGGACATTCAGTACTTC.

The chain employs TRBV10-3 and TRBJ1-1; D gene unclear. V lost 2 bases and J 5 bases, leaving 12 bases between the germline ends. This CDR3 has 14 amino acids. Germline V gene sequence: CDR1 ENHRY, CDR2 SYGVKD. The CDR3 coding sequence is TGTGCCATCAGTGAGGCAAGAGGGAGAACTGAAGCTTTCTTT. It codes for CAISEARGRTEAFF.

The chain recombines TRBV30 with TRBJ2-1; TRBD1 matches at 9 bases. This CDR3 is built from 14 residues. Looked up from germline, CDR1 is GTSNPN and CDR2 is SVGIG (reference sequence). The ends lost 1 base at V and 6 bases at J; junction bases unmatched: 4. The CDR3 spells CAWSGGQGGNEQFF. The CDR3, as DNA: TGTGCCTGGAGTGGGGGACAGGGAGGCAATGAGCAGTTCTTC.

The rearrangement links TRBV7-9 to TRBJ1-2, with 9 bases that match TRBD1. After removal of 1 base from V and 4 bases from J, the junction contained 1 base not matched to a gene. Germline V lookup: CDR1 SEHNR, CDR2 FQNEAQ (reference sequence). This CDR3 has 14 residues. Here the CDR3 reads CASSLGQGVYGYTF. As DNA, the CDR3 is TGTGCCAGCAGCTTAGGACAGGGGGTCTATGGCTACACCTTC.

This chain uses TRBV10-3 with TRBJ1-4; D is ambiguous. This CDR3 is built from 13 residues. V was pared by 6 bases and J by 7 bases, with 12 bases between. Germline V CDR1 and CDR2: ENHRY, SYGVKD. The CDR3 sequence is CAIRLEMGEKLFF. In DNA form, the CDR3 reads TGTGCCATCAGGCTGGAGATGGGTGAAAAACTGTTTTTT.

The chain carries TRBV18 and TRBJ2-3, with TRBD2 as a possible D gene (6 bases). There are 17 residues in the CDR3. From germline, CDR1 is KGHSH and CDR2 LQKENI. V lost 4 bases and J 8 bases, leaving 25 bases between the germline ends. The CDR3 DNA follows: TGTGCCAGCTCACTTCCTTCGGTATCCGGGCGGGGTGGTACGCAGTATTTT. Its protein is CASSLPSVSGRGGTQYF.

The J gene is TRBJ2-7, the V gene TRBV3-1 (or the pseudogene TRBV3-2); 8 nucleotides align to TRBD2. Germline values: CDR1 LGHDT, CDR2 YNNKEL (reference sequence). J lost 1 base, V lost 4 bases, and 3 bases had no gene match. This CDR3 is built from 14 residues. As DNA, the CDR3 is TGTGCCAGCAGCCTACTAGCGGTTTCCTACGAGCAGTACTTC. Residues: CASSLLAVSYEQYF.

The chain has TRBV7-9 and TRBJ1-1; TRBD1 matches at 8 bases. Losses at the gene ends were 5 bases for V and 0 bases for J; bases not matched to a gene: 5. Germline-derived CDR1 and CDR2 are SEHNR and FQNEAQ (reference sequence). The CDR3 consists of 15 residues. The chain's CDR3 is CASSPGGRVNTEAFF. The CDR3 DNA follows: TGTGCCAGCAGCCCAGGGGGCCGTGTGAACACTGAAGCTTTCTTT.

The V call is TRBV11-3, the J call TRBJ2-1; possibly TRBD2 for D (5 bases). The CDR3 loop spans 15 amino acids. The germline CDR1 and CDR2 sequences are SGHNT and YENEEA. V shed 1 base and J shed 9 bases, with 16 bases lying between them. CDR3 amino acids: CASSLGGLRKSEQFF. CDR3 DNA sequence: TGTGCCAGCAGCTTAGGCGGACTCCGAAAGAGTGAGCAGTTCTTC.

The rearrangement links TRBV27 to TRBJ1-1; D not resolved. Germline-derived CDR1 and CDR2 are MNHEY and SMNVEV (reference sequence). The CDR3 length is 13 residues. V lost 0 bases and J 8 bases, leaving 10 bases between the germline ends. In DNA form, the CDR3 reads TGTGCCAGCAGTTTATCGAAACAGTTAGAAGCTTTCTTT. Its translation is CASSLSKQLEAFF.

The chain links TRBV21-1 to TRBJ2-7; the tabulated D call, TRBD2, remains unverified against the DNA. TRBV21-1 is recorded as a pseudogene. This CDR3 is 18 amino acids long. CDR3 residues: CASSKAPSLAGETNEQYF. DNA for the CDR3: TGTGCCAGCAGCAAAGCTCCCTCACTAGCGGGAGAAACCAACGAGCAGTACTTC.

The rearrangement uses TRBV19 and TRBJ2-1; 7 nucleotides align to TRBD2. The J segment lost 2 bases and the V segment lost 7 bases, leaving 11 bases of the junction unmatched. Per the germline V gene, CDR1 is LNHDA and CDR2 is SQIVND (reference sequence). This CDR3 is 16 amino acids long. The CDR3, as DNA: TGTGCCAGTACCGACGTCCTAGCGGAAGCCTACAATGAGCAGTTCTTC. Translating gives CASTDVLAEAYNEQFF.

For the CDR3, the DNA is TGTGCCAGCAGTCCCCGACAGCTGAACACTGAAGCTTTCTTT. Amino acids: CASSPRQLNTEAFF. The chain uses TRBV27 and TRBJ1-1; possibly TRBD1 for D (5 bases). Germline V gene sequence: CDR1 MNHEY, CDR2 SMNVEV (reference sequence). This CDR3 is built from 14 residues. V shed 5 bases and J shed 0 bases, with 10 bases lying between them.

This sequence joins TRBV28 and TRBJ2-1; maybe TRBD1 (6 bases). CDR1 and CDR2 (germline): MDHEN, SYDVKM. This CDR3 contains 14 residues. Trimming took off 7 bases at V and 9 bases at J, with 19 bases between the two ends. The CDR3 reads CASTLSRRTAEQFF. The CDR3 DNA sequence: TGTGCCAGCACCCTTTCCCGTCGGACAGCTGAGCAGTTCTTC. Complete variable domain (other parts from reference TRBV28 and TRBJ2-1): DVKVTQSSRYLVKRTGEKVFLECVQDMDHENMFWYRQDPGLGLRLIYFSYDVKMKEKGDIPEGYSVSREKKERFSLILESASTNQTSMYLCASTLSRRTAEQFFGPGTRLTVL.

The genes are TRBV6-5 and TRBJ1-1; tentatively, D is TRBD1 (5 bases). The CDR3 sequence is 14 residues long. In germline, CDR1 is MNHEY, CDR2 SVGAGI. V was cut by 0 bases and J by 4 bases, with 9 bases left in between. The CDR3 protein is CASSYSRGGTEAFF. The CDR3 nucleotides are TGTGCCAGCAGTTACTCAAGGGGCGGCACTGAAGCTTTCTTT.